These T cell receptor beta chains were read from a single sample in a study of blood T cell repertoires in COVID-19. Libraries were prepared by immunoSEQ multiplex PCR; TCRdb keeps only in-frame clonotypes and omits some of them. The sample yields more than 350,000 clones, about 83% seen once. The sample was PBMCs or T cells enriched from blood (not recorded which). Receptor source: a woman aged 50 to 60 who had recovered from COVID-19. Each CDR3 is given with its conserved first and last residue. A D gene is named only where the DNA matches it firmly. Only part of the rows carry a size: once, few, many, or a class if the clone is expanded.

>.|TRBV6-5|TRBD2|TRBJ2-7
CASSYLGLAGDEQYF
TGTGCCAGCAGTTACTTAGGACTAGCTGGAGACGAGCAGTACTTC
>.|TRBV5-1|TRBD1|TRBJ1-3
CASSRKTGGDLLSGNTIYF
TGCGCCAGCAGCCGTAAGACAGGGGGCGATCTCCTCTCTGGAAACACCATATATTTT
>.|TRBV10-3|.|TRBJ1-1
CAISEIGTEAFF
TGTGCCATCAGCGAAATCGGGACTGAAGCTTTCTTT
>few|TRBV4-1|TRBD1|TRBJ1-3
CASSRDRVGSGNTIYF
TGCGCCAGCAGCCGAGACAGGGTAGGCTCTGGAAACACCATATATTTT
>once|TRBV30|TRBD1|TRBJ2-7
CAWSGTGGAEQYF
TGTGCCTGGAGTGGGACAGGGGGCGCCGAGCAGTACTTC
>.|TRBV7-3|TRBD1|TRBJ2-2
CASSYRTGRNTGELFF
TGTGCCAGCAGCTACAGGACAGGGAGGAACACCGGGGAGCTGTTTTTT
>.|TRBV6-5|TRBD1|TRBJ2-7
CASSLDRVYEQYF
TGTGCCAGCAGTTTGGACAGGGTCTACGAGCAGTACTTC
>.|TRBV5-1|.|TRBJ1-1
CASSLGSGVLNTEAFF
TGCGCCAGCAGCTTAGGTTCCGGGGTTCTGAACACTGAAGCTTTCTTT
>.|TRBV28|.|TRBJ1-6
CASSSPQGNLHF
TGTGCCAGCAGTTCTCCTCAGGGGAATCTCCACTTT
>.|TRBV7-2|.|TRBJ1-2
CASSPGQLRYGYTF
TGTGCCAGCAGCCCCGGACAGCTTCGGTATGGCTACACCTTC
>.|TRBV6-5|.|TRBJ1-1
CASRRDTEAFF
TGTGCCAGCAGACGGGATACTGAAGCTTTCTTT
>.|TRBV20-1|TRBD1|TRBJ1-2
CSADDRAGYTF
TGCAGTGCTGATGACAGGGCGGGCTACACCTTC
>.|TRBV5-5|TRBD2|TRBJ2-7
CASRPGTSAYEQYF
TGTGCCAGCAGACCAGGGACTAGTGCCTACGAGCAGTACTTC
>.|TRBV21-1|.|TRBJ1-1
CASSKYAGGEAFF
TGTGCCAGCAGCAAATATGCAGGGGGTGAAGCTTTCTTT
>few|TRBV6-2/TRBV6-3|.|TRBJ2-7
CASSYLSSYEQYF
TGTGCCAGCAGTTACTTGAGCTCCTACGAGCAGTACTTC
>.|TRBV19|.|TRBJ1-5
CASSIVGQNQPQHF
TGTGCCAGTAGTATAGTCGGACAGAATCAGCCCCAGCATTTT
>once|TRBV2|.|TRBJ1-5
CASSQGQTNQPQHF
TGTGCCAGCAGCCAAGGACAGACCAATCAGCCCCAGCATTTT
>.|TRBV7-9|.|TRBJ1-2
CASSFEPNYGYTF
TGTGCCAGCAGCTTTGAGCCTAACTATGGCTACACCTTC
>.|TRBV13|.|TRBJ2-2
CASSSRATGNTGELFF
TGTGCCAGCAGCTCCCGAGCGACAGGGAACACCGGGGAGCTGTTTTTT
>.|TRBV4-3|TRBD2|TRBJ2-3
CASAERGMTDTQYF
TGCGCCAGCGCGGAGCGGGGGATGACAGATACGCAGTATTTT
>.|TRBV5-5|.|TRBJ2-5
CASSSIGETQYF
TGTGCCAGCAGCTCCATCGGGGAGACCCAGTACTTC
>.|TRBV14|.|TRBJ1-1
CASSQYMNTEAFF
TGTGCCAGCAGCCAATACATGAACACTGAAGCTTTCTTT
>.|TRBV7-9|.|TRBJ2-2
CASSENYGRGAGELFF
TGTGCCAGCAGCGAGAATTATGGCAGGGGGGCCGGGGAGCTGTTTTTT
>.|TRBV5-4|.|TRBJ2-6
CASSLRGTSGANVLTF
TGTGCCAGCAGCTTGCGGGGAACCTCTGGGGCCAACGTCCTGACTTTC
>.|TRBV7-9|.|TRBJ1-4
CASSFGTSDEKLFF
TGTGCCAGCAGCTTCGGGACTTCGGACGAAAAACTGTTTTTT
>once|TRBV19|TRBD2|TRBJ2-3
CASSATSGISTDTQYF
TGTGCCAGTAGCGCAACTAGCGGGATTAGCACAGATACGCAGTATTTT
>few|TRBV6-2/TRBV6-3|.|TRBJ1-6
CASSYGRGTYNSPLHF
TGTGCCAGCAGTTACGGCAGGGGTACATATAATTCACCCCTCCACTTT
>.|TRBV3-1/TRBV3-2|TRBD1|TRBJ1-1
CASSQRTGGTEAFF
TGTGCCAGCAGCCAACGGACAGGGGGGACTGAAGCTTTCTTT
>few|TRBV4-1|TRBD2|TRBJ2-7
CASSQELATSGITYEQYF
TGCGCCAGCAGCCAAGAGCTTGCGACTAGCGGGATCACCTACGAGCAGTACTTC
>.|TRBV7-2|TRBD1|TRBJ1-1
CASSFGGQITEAFF
TGTGCCAGCAGCTTCGGGGGACAGATAACTGAAGCTTTCTTT
>once|TRBV6-5|.|TRBJ2-1
CASRSGWDNEQFF
TGTGCCAGCCGAAGCGGGTGGGACAATGAGCAGTTCTTC
>.|TRBV7-2|TRBD2|TRBJ2-3
CASSSGTRDTQYF
TGTGCCAGCAGCTCCGGGACTAGAGATACGCAGTATTTT
>.|TRBV9|.|TRBJ1-1
CASSPRWGGTEAFF
TGTGCCAGCAGCCCCAGGTGGGGGGGCACTGAAGCTTTCTTT
>.|TRBV28|.|TRBJ1-1
CASSYTENTEAFF
TGTGCCAGCAGTTATACAGAGAACACTGAAGCTTTCTTT
>.|TRBV3-1/TRBV3-2|.|TRBJ1-2
CASSQVYGGYTF
TGTGCCAGCAGCCAAGTTTATGGCGGCTACACCTTC
>.|TRBV11-3|TRBD1|TRBJ1-1
CASSPTKHRDRKYTEAFF
TGTGCCAGCAGCCCCACCAAACACCGGGACAGGAAATACACTGAAGCTTTCTTT
>few|TRBV10-3|.|TRBJ1-5
CAISERGWTGQPQHF
TGTGCCATCAGTGAGCGGGGGTGGACTGGTCAGCCCCAGCATTTT
>.|TRBV7-9|.|TRBJ1-1
CASSESWANTEAFF
TGTGCCAGCAGCGAAAGTTGGGCGAATACTGAAGCTTTCTTT
>.|TRBV7-9|.|TRBJ1-2
CASTARLGGGYTF
TGTGCCAGCACAGCCCGTTTAGGAGGAGGCTACACCTTC
>.|TRBV2|TRBD1|TRBJ1-6
CASSETVRGLSPLHF
TGTGCCAGCAGTGAAACGGTCAGGGGGCTTTCACCCCTCCACTTT
>.|TRBV28|.|TRBJ1-1
CASTVGANTEAFF
TGTGCCAGCACCGTAGGAGCGAACACTGAAGCTTTCTTT
>.|TRBV2|TRBD1|TRBJ1-2
CASGTGPYGYTF
TGTGCCAGCGGGACAGGGCCCTATGGCTACACCTTC
>.|TRBV4-1|TRBD1|TRBJ1-3
CASSQGADRVVGNTIYF
TGCGCCAGCAGCCAAGGGGCCGACAGGGTTGTTGGAAACACCATATATTTT
>.|TRBV12-3/TRBV12-4|.|TRBJ2-1
CASSKTGTEPFF
TGTGCCAGCAGCAAAACAGGAACCGAGCCGTTCTTC
>.|TRBV7-8|TRBD2|TRBJ2-7
CASSLLAGGYEQYF
TGTGCCAGCAGTCTACTAGCGGGGGGGTACGAGCAGTACTTC
>.|TRBV9|.|TRBJ1-6
CASSVEPEDSGSPLHF
TGTGCCAGCAGCGTAGAGCCAGAGGATTCTGGATCACCCCTCCACTTT
>.|TRBV5-1|TRBD1|TRBJ1-1
CASSPDRGGTEAFF
TGCGCCAGCAGCCCGGACAGGGGGGGGACTGAAGCTTTCTTT
>.|TRBV7-3|.|TRBJ1-2
CASSQGGGYGYTF
TGTGCCAGCAGTCAAGGAGGAGGCTATGGCTACACCTTC
>.|TRBV21-1|.|TRBJ2-2
CASRWDRVTGELFF
TGTGCCAGCAGGTGGGACAGGGTCACCGGGGAGCTGTTTTTT
>once|TRBV19|TRBD1|TRBJ2-7
CASSNQGAYEQYF
TGTGCCAGTAGTAATCAGGGGGCCTACGAGCAGTACTTC
>.|TRBV7-2|TRBD1|TRBJ1-2
CASSSGTGDYGYTF
TGTGCCAGCAGCTCGGGGACAGGGGACTATGGCTACACCTTC
>.|TRBV5-5|TRBD1|TRBJ1-1
CASSWGQEIPAFF
TGTGCCAGCAGCTGGGGACAGGAGATTCCAGCTTTCTTT
>.|TRBV4-1|.|TRBJ1-1
CASSQETGNTEAFF
TGCGCCAGCAGCCAGGAGACGGGGAACACTGAAGCTTTCTTT
>.|TRBV24-1|.|TRBJ1-5
CATSDLDGQPQHF
TGTGCCACCAGTGATTTAGACGGGCAGCCCCAGCATTTT
>.|TRBV27|.|TRBJ1-3
CASSPQALVSGNTIYF
TGTGCCAGCAGTCCCCAGGCCCTCGTCTCTGGAAACACCATATATTTT
>.|TRBV7-2|.|TRBJ2-7
CASSLSGPPWEQYF
TGTGCCAGCAGCTTATCAGGGCCCCCTTGGGAGCAGTACTTC
>.|TRBV7-2|TRBD1|TRBJ2-1
CASSLRGQGSYNEQFF
TGTGCCAGCAGCCTCCGGGGACAGGGGTCCTACAATGAGCAGTTCTTC
>.|TRBV6-5|TRBD1|TRBJ2-7
CASSYGDRVYEQYF
TGTGCCAGCAGTTACGGTGACAGGGTTTACGAGCAGTACTTC
>.|TRBV2|TRBD1|TRBJ1-6
CASSDRDSYNSPLHF
TGTGCCAGCAGCGACCGGGACAGCTATAATTCACCCCTCCACTTT
>.|TRBV6-5|TRBD1|TRBJ1-2
CASSLRDRENYGYTF
TGTGCCAGCAGTTTACGCGACAGGGAAAACTATGGCTACACCTTC